This TCR beta chain appears in the sequencing data of a study of cytomegalovirus exposure and HLA in healthy donors. The wider study: From about 180 million T cells, an earlier analysis saw 110 million or so unique TCR beta sequences.

Concerning this clone itself: The antigen is unknown.

Broader study findings: In a later analysis, across HLA loci, associated TCR counts were highest for DRB1, lowest for HLA-C. The study recorded fewer than 200 TCR beta chains that were cytomegalovirus-associated.

The PCR made use of 60 Vbeta and 13 Jbeta primers. Generated by immunoSEQ multiplex PCR, the TCRdb table keeps only in-frame clones and is missing some. Of 160,000 or so clones listed, 60% to 80% are singletons. Sequencing was carried out using PBMCs. The receptor's source is a male donor in good health and CMV-seronegative.

CDR3 sequence reads: CASSGGRQETQYF. CDR3 DNA sequence: TGTGCCAGCAGCGGCGGGCGACAAGAGACCCAGTACTTC. The chain uses TRBV9 and TRBJ2-5; D is perhaps TRBD2 (5 bases). The CDR3 is 13 residues long. Germline loops: CDR1 SGDLS, CDR2 YYNGEE. V lost 3 bases to trimming and J lost 2 bases, with 8 bases between them.